This T cell receptor beta chain was identified in a study of cytomegalovirus exposure and HLA in healthy donors. PCR primers comprised 60 Vbeta and 13 Jbeta primers. TCRdb's table, derived via immunoSEQ multiplex PCR, lists solely in-frame clones and lacks some. The sample has 70,000 to 95,000 clones, 70% to 80% seen once; the top ten hold about 15%. This clone was found a few times. An end of the junction differs from the germline gene, which may be a read error. The CDR3 length is 15 residues. Germline V gives CDR1 SSHAT, CDR2 FNYEAQ (reference sequence). The clonotype comes from a woman aged 40 to 49 in good health and CMV-seropositive. The specimen was PBMCs. The chain is built from TRBV7-7 and TRBJ2-1; D perhaps matches TRBD1 (8 bases). The CDR3 spells CASSLDGQGGSEQFF. CDR3 bases: TGTGCTAGCAGCTTAGATGGACAGGGAGGGTCTGAGCAGTTCTTC.